Described below is a single TCR beta chain sequence and its context. Its antigen is unknown. Primers included in the PCR were 60 Vbeta and 13 Jbeta primers. The assay was immunoSEQ multiplex PCR, and TCRdb's table has in-frame clones only and misses some. The table has approximately 210,000 clones, 82% seen once. The data belong to a study of cytomegalovirus exposure and HLA in healthy donors. Overall study results and limits: There were reportedly fewer N-insertions in an Asian-associated ancestry cluster than the approximately 640-donor mean, in a later analysis. Trimming of TCR beta V- and J-genes showed a link, identified in a later analysis, to a missense DCLRE1C variant.

The CDR3 sequence is 14 residues long. Trimming stripped 0 bases from V and 7 bases from J, with 11 bases between. Germline V lookup: CDR1 MNHEY, CDR2 SMNVEV (reference sequence). The gene calls are TRBV27 and TRBJ2-3; D is possibly TRBD1 (6 bases). The receptor comes from a man aged 35-49 years in good health and CMV-seropositive. Sample: PBMCs. The CDR3 loop reads CASSLSIRGNTQYF. DNA of the CDR3: TGTGCCAGCAGTTTATCGATCAGGGGAAATACGCAGTATTTT.